The present entry profiles one T cell receptor (beta chain) with its context. Its antigen is unknown. Researchers barred patients who had uncontrolled infection, other autoimmune disease, pregnancy or lactation. PBMCs were obtained from 7.5 to 10 ml fresh peripheral blood. Germline CDR1 is DFQATT and CDR2 is SNEGSKA (reference sequence). The CDR3 is made up of 13 amino acids. The ends were cut back, 6 bases at V and 8 bases at J, with 16 bases in the middle. This specimen belongs to a study of T cells in Graves' hyperthyroidism and ophthalmopathy. RNA transcripts served as the template for amplifying TCR beta CDR3 regions. TCR CDR3 underwent first-round RT-PCR with the HTBI primer set. TCRdb itself ran the multiplex PCR reads through MiXCR, one entry per CDR3 protein. The sample lists 33,000 or so distinct CDR3 sequences; roughly 50% were seen once. Points from the study as a whole: Peripheral blood also featured most of the thyroid clonotypes expanded above 0.001.

Sequenced input: blood. The source of this sequence is a woman between 45 and 65 years old with Graves' hyperthyroidism that later progressed to Graves' ophthalmopathy. The chain recombines TRBV20-1 with TRBJ1-4; tentatively, D is TRBD1 (6 bases). CDR3: CSATQGVSEKLFF. The CDR3 DNA reads as TGCAGTGCCACACAGGGCGTGAGCGAAAAACTGTTTTTT.